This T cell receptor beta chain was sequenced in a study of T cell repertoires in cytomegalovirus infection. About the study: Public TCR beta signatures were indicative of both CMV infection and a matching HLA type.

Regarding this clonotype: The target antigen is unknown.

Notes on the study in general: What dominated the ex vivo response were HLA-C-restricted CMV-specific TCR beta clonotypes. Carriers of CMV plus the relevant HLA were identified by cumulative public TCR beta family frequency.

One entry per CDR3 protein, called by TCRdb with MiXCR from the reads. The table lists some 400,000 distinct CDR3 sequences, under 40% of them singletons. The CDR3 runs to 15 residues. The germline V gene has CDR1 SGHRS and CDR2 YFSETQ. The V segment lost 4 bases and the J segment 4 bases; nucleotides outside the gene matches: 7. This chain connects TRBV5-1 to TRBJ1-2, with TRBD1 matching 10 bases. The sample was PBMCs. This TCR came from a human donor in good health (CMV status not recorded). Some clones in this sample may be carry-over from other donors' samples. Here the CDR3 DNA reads TGCGCCAGCAGCGGGGGACAGGGGCCTGTCTATGGCTACACCTTC. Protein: CASSGGQGPVYGYTF.